The rows below give T cell receptor beta chains drawn from one sample of a study of blood T cells in healthy people across ages. MiXCR, applied by TCRdb to the 5' RACE reads, yields one record per CDR3 protein. The top ten clones hold 7.7% of a sample with 1.5 million to 2 million distinct CDR3 sequences, 28% of them seen once. The specimen sequenced was blood. All receptors derive from a woman in her thirties in good health. CDR3s include the opening cysteine and the closing phenylalanine or tryptophan. Fields, in order: J gene, D gene, V gene, clone size, CDR3 DNA, CDR3 protein. The D gene is left open where the match is weak. A clone size is listed for some rows: how often the clone was seen (once, few, many), or a class if it is expanded.

j_gene: TRBJ1-5; d_gene: NA; v_gene: TRBV20-1; abundance: few; CDR3nt: TGCAGTGCTAGATACAGTGATCAGCCCCAGCATTTT; CDR3aa: CSARYSDQPQHF
j_gene: TRBJ1-6; d_gene: NA; v_gene: TRBV7-2; abundance: few; CDR3nt: TGTGCCAGCAGCGATAGACGGAATAATTCACCCCTCCACTTT; CDR3aa: CASSDRRNNSPLHF
j_gene: TRBJ1-2; d_gene: NA; v_gene: TRBV12-3/TRBV12-4; abundance: few; CDR3nt: TGTGCCAGCAGACGGGACACCAACTATGGCTACACCTTC; CDR3aa: CASRRDTNYGYTF
j_gene: TRBJ1-1; d_gene: NA; v_gene: TRBV29-1; abundance: NA; CDR3nt: TGCAGCGTTTCAGGGGCGACTGAAGCTTTCTTT; CDR3aa: CSVSGATEAFF
j_gene: TRBJ2-7; d_gene: NA; v_gene: TRBV7-9; abundance: many; CDR3nt: TGTGCCAGCAGCTTAGTGCAGACTACCTACGAGCAGTACTTC; CDR3aa: CASSLVQTTYEQYF
j_gene: TRBJ2-5; d_gene: NA; v_gene: TRBV9; abundance: many; CDR3nt: TGTGCCAGCAGCGTAGGTTGGACTCAAGAGACCCAGTACTTC; CDR3aa: CASSVGWTQETQYF
j_gene: TRBJ1-5; d_gene: NA; v_gene: TRBV12-3/TRBV12-4; abundance: few; CDR3nt: TGTGCCAGCAAGGCAGGGCTACGGCCCAATCAGCCCCAGCATTTT; CDR3aa: CASKAGLRPNQPQHF
j_gene: TRBJ2-3; d_gene: NA; v_gene: TRBV29-1; abundance: few; CDR3nt: TGCAGCGTTAGGTTGCAAGATACGCAGTATTTT; CDR3aa: CSVRLQDTQYF
j_gene: TRBJ2-1; d_gene: NA; v_gene: TRBV24-1; abundance: NA; CDR3nt: TGTGCCACCAGCTCCGGGACCGATGAGCAGTTCTTC; CDR3aa: CATSSGTDEQFF
j_gene: TRBJ2-7; d_gene: NA; v_gene: TRBV7-2; abundance: NA; CDR3nt: TGTGCCACCTCCTGGAGGGGGGATAGCCGGCCCTACGAGCAGTACTTC; CDR3aa: CATSWRGDSRPYEQYF
j_gene: TRBJ1-1; d_gene: NA; v_gene: TRBV12-3/TRBV12-4; abundance: NA; CDR3nt: TGTGCCAGCAGTTTATGGGGTTTAGGGACTGAAGCTTTCTTT; CDR3aa: CASSLWGLGTEAFF
j_gene: TRBJ2-5; d_gene: NA; v_gene: TRBV6-5; abundance: NA; CDR3nt: TGTGCCAGCAGTTTAGACAGCCCATGGGGAGAGACCCAGTACTTC; CDR3aa: CASSLDSPWGETQYF
j_gene: TRBJ2-5; d_gene: NA; v_gene: TRBV7-9; abundance: few; CDR3nt: TGTGCCAGCAGCCCAGTCAAGGAGCGGGAGACCCAGTACTTC; CDR3aa: CASSPVKERETQYF
j_gene: TRBJ2-3; d_gene: NA; v_gene: TRBV14; abundance: few; CDR3nt: TGTGCCAGCAGCCAAAAGAGTAGCGTAGCCTCAGATACGCAGTATTTT; CDR3aa: CASSQKSSVASDTQYF
j_gene: TRBJ2-3; d_gene: NA; v_gene: TRBV12-3/TRBV12-4; abundance: few; CDR3nt: TGTGCCAGCAGTGGTGAAGTTGGCGAAACAGATACGCAGTATTTT; CDR3aa: CASSGEVGETDTQYF
j_gene: TRBJ2-1; d_gene: TRBD2; v_gene: TRBV7-2; abundance: many; CDR3nt: TGTGCCAGCAGCTTAGCGCGGGGGGCCGGGGATGAGCAGTTCTTC; CDR3aa: CASSLARGAGDEQFF
j_gene: TRBJ1-2; d_gene: TRBD1; v_gene: TRBV25-1; abundance: few; CDR3nt: TGTGCCAGCAGTGGCAGGTGGGGACAGGATGGCTACACCTTC; CDR3aa: CASSGRWGQDGYTF
j_gene: TRBJ1-1; d_gene: NA; v_gene: TRBV12-3/TRBV12-4; abundance: many; CDR3nt: TGTGCCAGCAGCCTTGGGGGTGCGGACACTGAAGCTTTCTTT; CDR3aa: CASSLGGADTEAFF
j_gene: TRBJ2-3; d_gene: NA; v_gene: TRBV12-3/TRBV12-4; abundance: many; CDR3nt: TGTGCCAGCAGTTTAACGGTCAGGGGTGGAGATACGCAGTATTTT; CDR3aa: CASSLTVRGGDTQYF
j_gene: TRBJ2-1; d_gene: TRBD2; v_gene: TRBV20-1; abundance: NA; CDR3nt: TGCAGTGCCTCAGAGGGGTTAGCGGGGGCCGGTTCCTACAATGAGCAGTTCTTC; CDR3aa: CSASEGLAGAGSYNEQFF
j_gene: TRBJ2-3; d_gene: TRBD1; v_gene: TRBV5-5; abundance: NA; CDR3nt: TGTGCCAGCAGCTCTAGAGGGGGCCTGAGTGTCACAAATACGCAGTATTTT; CDR3aa: CASSSRGGLSVTNTQYF
j_gene: TRBJ1-2; d_gene: NA; v_gene: TRBV6-2/TRBV6-3; abundance: NA; CDR3nt: TGTGCCAGCAGTTACACCCATGCTTATGGCTACACCTTC; CDR3aa: CASSYTHAYGYTF
j_gene: TRBJ1-1; d_gene: NA; v_gene: TRBV29-1; abundance: NA; CDR3nt: TGCAGCACCGGGGGGTTGAGCACTGAAGCTTTCTTT; CDR3aa: CSTGGLSTEAFF
j_gene: TRBJ1-1; d_gene: NA; v_gene: TRBV27; abundance: NA; CDR3nt: TGTGCCAGCAGGGGAGGGGGGGAGGATGAAGCTTTCTTT; CDR3aa: CASRGGGEDEAFF
j_gene: TRBJ2-7; d_gene: TRBD1; v_gene: TRBV28; abundance: NA; CDR3nt: TGTGCCAGCAGTCCCTTAGGGGACAGGGGGCTCTACGAGCAGTACTTC; CDR3aa: CASSPLGDRGLYEQYF
j_gene: TRBJ2-7; d_gene: TRBD2; v_gene: TRBV6-5; abundance: NA; CDR3nt: TGTGCCAGCAGATTGGGACTAGCGAGCTACGAGCAGTACTTC; CDR3aa: CASRLGLASYEQYF
j_gene: TRBJ2-1; d_gene: NA; v_gene: TRBV7-9; abundance: NA; CDR3nt: TGTGCCAGCAGCCAAGGAATGCGCAATGAGCAGTTCTTC; CDR3aa: CASSQGMRNEQFF
j_gene: TRBJ2-1; d_gene: NA; v_gene: TRBV6-5; abundance: many; CDR3nt: TGTGCCAGCAGTTATCGTCCCGGAACCGAGCAGTTCTTC; CDR3aa: CASSYRPGTEQFF
j_gene: TRBJ2-5; d_gene: TRBD2; v_gene: TRBV18; abundance: many; CDR3nt: TGTGCCAGCTCACCACCAGTCCTAGCGGGACCAGGGGAGACCCAGTACTTC; CDR3aa: CASSPPVLAGPGETQYF
j_gene: TRBJ2-5; d_gene: NA; v_gene: TRBV18; abundance: few; CDR3nt: TGTGCCAGCTCACAACAGGCGAAGGAGACCCAGTACTTC; CDR3aa: CASSQQAKETQYF
j_gene: TRBJ1-2; d_gene: NA; v_gene: TRBV9; abundance: NA; CDR3nt: TGTGCCAGCAACGTAGTGGGGACCCACTATGGCTACACCTTC; CDR3aa: CASNVVGTHYGYTF
j_gene: TRBJ2-1; d_gene: NA; v_gene: TRBV2; abundance: few; CDR3nt: TGTGCCAGCAGTGATCTTTTTCCGGGGGGCTACAGCTCCTACAATGAGCAGTTCTTC; CDR3aa: CASSDLFPGGYSSYNEQFF
j_gene: TRBJ2-7; d_gene: NA; v_gene: TRBV7-2; abundance: few; CDR3nt: TGTGCCAGCAGCTGGAGGCGGGACCTCGAGCAGTACTTC; CDR3aa: CASSWRRDLEQYF
j_gene: TRBJ2-5; d_gene: NA; v_gene: TRBV14; abundance: NA; CDR3nt: TGTGCCAGCAGCGGGGTAGCAGAGACCCAGTACTTC; CDR3aa: CASSGVAETQYF
j_gene: TRBJ2-1; d_gene: TRBD2; v_gene: TRBV11-2; abundance: once; CDR3nt: TGTGCCAGCAGCTTAGTTAATAGCGGGGGACTCTCCTACAATGAGCAGTTCTTC; CDR3aa: CASSLVNSGGLSYNEQFF
j_gene: TRBJ1-5; d_gene: NA; v_gene: TRBV6-6; abundance: few; CDR3nt: TGTGCCAGCAGTTACCCGGGGGATCAGCCCCAGCATTTT; CDR3aa: CASSYPGDQPQHF
j_gene: TRBJ2-3; d_gene: TRBD1; v_gene: TRBV7-3; abundance: NA; CDR3nt: TGTGCCAGCAGCCAACGGACAGGGACGAACACAGATACGCAGTATTTT; CDR3aa: CASSQRTGTNTDTQYF
j_gene: TRBJ2-7; d_gene: TRBD1; v_gene: TRBV29-1; abundance: many; CDR3nt: TGCAGCGCAAAGACAGGGGGCTACGAGCAGTACTTC; CDR3aa: CSAKTGGYEQYF
j_gene: TRBJ2-3; d_gene: TRBD1; v_gene: TRBV5-1; abundance: NA; CDR3nt: TGCGTCAGCAGCGGAACAGGGGCCGCGCAAAACACAGATACGCAGTATTTT; CDR3aa: CVSSGTGAAQNTDTQYF
j_gene: TRBJ2-1; d_gene: NA; v_gene: TRBV19; abundance: few; CDR3nt: TGTGCCAGTAGGATAGGCACCTACAATGAGCAGTTCTTC; CDR3aa: CASRIGTYNEQFF
j_gene: TRBJ2-3; d_gene: NA; v_gene: TRBV12-3/TRBV12-4; abundance: few; CDR3nt: TGTGCCAGCGGACGCAGGCGAACAGATACGCAGTATTTT; CDR3aa: CASGRRRTDTQYF
j_gene: TRBJ2-5; d_gene: NA; v_gene: TRBV10-3; abundance: many; CDR3nt: TGTGCCATCAGTGAGCTGAGCCTCCAAGAGACCCAGTACTTC; CDR3aa: CAISELSLQETQYF
j_gene: TRBJ1-1; d_gene: TRBD1; v_gene: TRBV6-5; abundance: NA; CDR3nt: TGTGCCAGCAGACGGGGGACAGTGAACACTGAAGCTTTCTTT; CDR3aa: CASRRGTVNTEAFF
j_gene: TRBJ1-2; d_gene: NA; v_gene: TRBV29-1; abundance: NA; CDR3nt: TGCAGCGTTGGGGGTTTGAGTGCTAACTATGGCTACACCTTC; CDR3aa: CSVGGLSANYGYTF
j_gene: TRBJ1-5; d_gene: TRBD1; v_gene: TRBV5-6; abundance: few; CDR3nt: TGTGCCAGCAGCTTAAGGACAGGGCAAGGAGGGGCTCAGCCCCAGCATTTT; CDR3aa: CASSLRTGQGGAQPQHF
j_gene: TRBJ2-1; d_gene: TRBD2; v_gene: TRBV5-1; abundance: NA; CDR3nt: TGCGCCAGCCGAGAAGCGGGGGGGCTTGTGTACAATGAGCAGTTCTTC; CDR3aa: CASREAGGLVYNEQFF
j_gene: TRBJ2-5; d_gene: NA; v_gene: TRBV6-5; abundance: many; CDR3nt: TGTGCCCGCGACTGGGGAGAGACCCAGTACTTC; CDR3aa: CARDWGETQYF
j_gene: TRBJ1-2; d_gene: TRBD1; v_gene: TRBV27; abundance: few; CDR3nt: TGTGCCAGCAGTCCCCGGGACAGGGGGAGGGGCTACACCTTC; CDR3aa: CASSPRDRGRGYTF
j_gene: TRBJ2-1; d_gene: NA; v_gene: TRBV5-1; abundance: NA; CDR3nt: TGCGCCAGCAGCTTGGTCGCGGGGTGGACGAATGAGCAGTTCTTC; CDR3aa: CASSLVAGWTNEQFF
j_gene: TRBJ2-1; d_gene: TRBD1; v_gene: TRBV18; abundance: NA; CDR3nt: TGTGCCACTACAGGGGGCGACGAAGAGACCCAGTTCTTC; CDR3aa: CATTGGDEETQFF
j_gene: TRBJ2-7; d_gene: NA; v_gene: TRBV6-2/TRBV6-3; abundance: NA; CDR3nt: TGTGCCGGCAGCGGGACAGCTCCCCTCTACGAGCAGTACTTC; CDR3aa: CAGSGTAPLYEQYF
j_gene: TRBJ2-7; d_gene: TRBD1; v_gene: TRBV29-1; abundance: NA; CDR3nt: TGCAGCGTCCTTAAGGGACAGGTAGGGTACGAGCAGTACTTC; CDR3aa: CSVLKGQVGYEQYF
j_gene: TRBJ2-3; d_gene: TRBD1; v_gene: TRBV20-1; abundance: few; CDR3nt: TGCAGTGCTAGCCGGGACAGCCTGATCCCTAGCACAGATACGCAGTATTTT; CDR3aa: CSASRDSLIPSTDTQYF